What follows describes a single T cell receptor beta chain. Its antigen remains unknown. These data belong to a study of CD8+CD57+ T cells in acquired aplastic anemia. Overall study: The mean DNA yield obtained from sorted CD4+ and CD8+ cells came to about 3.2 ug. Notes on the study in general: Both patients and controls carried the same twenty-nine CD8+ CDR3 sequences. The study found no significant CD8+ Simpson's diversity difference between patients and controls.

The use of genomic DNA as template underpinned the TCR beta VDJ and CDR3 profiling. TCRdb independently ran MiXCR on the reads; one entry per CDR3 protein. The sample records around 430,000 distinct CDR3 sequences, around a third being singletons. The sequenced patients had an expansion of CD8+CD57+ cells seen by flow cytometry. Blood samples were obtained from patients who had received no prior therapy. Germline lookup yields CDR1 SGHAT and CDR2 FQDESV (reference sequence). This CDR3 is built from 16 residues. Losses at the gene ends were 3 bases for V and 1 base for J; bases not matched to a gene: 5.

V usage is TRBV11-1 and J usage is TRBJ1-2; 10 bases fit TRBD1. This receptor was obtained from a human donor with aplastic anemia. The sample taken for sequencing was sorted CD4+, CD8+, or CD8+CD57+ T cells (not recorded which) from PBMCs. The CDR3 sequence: CASSFGTGARNYGYTF. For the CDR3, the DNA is TGTGCCAGCAGCTTTGGGACAGGGGCTCGTAACTATGGCTACACCTTC.